This T cell receptor (beta chain) was observed in a study of blood T cell repertoires in COVID-19. Across the whole study: The samples span acute and convalescent COVID-19 from the United States, Italy and Spain. Sources were T cells, B-cell-depleted T cells, or PBMCs; the material itself was cDNA or gDNA.

V shed 3 bases and J 6 bases; nucleotides not matched to a gene: 6. The germline gives CDR1 SQVTM, CDR2 ANQGSEA. The CDR3 has 13 amino acids. As originally analysed: From reference gene primer amplification, estimates of nucleated cell counts were derived. The repertoire was sequenced with immunoSEQ multiplex PCR; TCRdb's copy has only in-frame clones and lacks some. For V, J and clone size, that table is used; D and trimming come from the DNA. Here the sample spans 310,000 or so clones, more than 75% being singletons. Sequenced: peripheral blood. V and J are TRBV29-1 and TRBJ1-2; TRBD1 matches at 8 bases. This receptor was identified in a woman in her forties or fifties with active or convalescent COVID-19. The CDR3 here is CSVDWTGKNGYTF. As DNA, the CDR3 is TGCAGCGTTGATTGGACAGGGAAGAATGGCTACACCTTC. Supplemented by reference TRBV29-1 and TRBJ1-2, the full variable domain reads SAVISQKPSRDICQRGTSLTIQCQVDSQVTMMFWYRQQPGQSLTLIATANQGSEATYESGFVIDKFPISRPNLTFSTLTVSNMSPEDSSIYLCSVDWTGKNGYTFGSGTRLTVV.